These 26 T cell receptor beta chains originate from one sample sequenced in a study of blood T cell repertoires in COVID-19. Assay: immunoSEQ multiplex PCR; the TCRdb copy retains only in-frame clones and omits some. The sample yields about 86,000 clones, approximately 78% seen once. The material sequenced was peripheral blood. These receptors came from a woman over 75 with acute or convalescent COVID-19.

The chain links TRBV4-1 to TRBJ2-1; 7 bases align to TRBD1. Per the germline V gene, CDR1 is MGHRA and CDR2 is YSYEKL. The CDR3 is made up of 16 amino acids. After removal of 0 bases from V and 8 bases from J, the junction contained 10 bases not matched to a gene. The CDR3 here is CASSQEGTVIGHEQFF. The CDR3 DNA is TGCGCCAGCAGCCAAGAAGGGACAGTCATTGGTCATGAGCAGTTCTTC.

In its sample, this clone was seen once. This rearrangement joins TRBV11-2 to TRBJ1-1, with D uncertain. V was trimmed by 5 bases and J by 0 bases, leaving 13 bases between them. The CDR3 length is 15 residues. Germline CDR1 SGHAT, CDR2 FQNNGV. The CDR3 coding sequence is TGTGCCAGCAGCCTCCCCCGCGATCTGAACACTGAAGCTTTCTTT. Translating it yields CASSLPRDLNTEAFF.

The chain combines TRBV18 with TRBJ1-1; 7 bases are a match to TRBD1. Germline assignment: CDR1 KGHSH and CDR2 LQKENI. Trimming removed 1 base from V and 6 bases from J; junction bases left unmatched: 11. The CDR3 spans 16 residues. The CDR3, as DNA: TGTGCCAGCTCACCACAAAGACAGGGCGTCGGCGCTGAAGCTTTCTTT. This gives the protein CASSPQRQGVGAEAFF.

The V gene is TRBV7-9, the J gene TRBJ1-6, with TRBD1 matching over 8 bases. The CDR3 runs to 12 residues. Germline lookup yields CDR1 SEHNR and CDR2 FQNEAQ (reference sequence). V gave up 8 bases and J gave up 8 bases; unmatched junction bases: 2. CDR3 sequence (DNA): TGTGCCAGCGGACAGGGCGATTCACCCCTCCACTTT. This codes for CASGQGDSPLHF. Based on the CDR3 plus reference TRBV7-9 and TRBJ1-6, the full variable domain is DTGVSQNPRHKITKRGQNVTFRCDPISEHNRLYWYRQTLGQGPEFLTYFQNEAQLEKSRLLSDRFSAERPKGSFSTLEIQRTEQGDSAMYLCASGQGDSPLHFGNGTRLTVT.

This clone was seen a handful of times. The V and J genes are TRBV6-1 and TRBJ1-2; a weak D match, TRBD1 (6 bases). The germline CDR1 and CDR2 sequences are MNHNS and SASEGT. The CDR3 consists of 15 residues. V gave up 2 bases and J gave up 2 bases, with 12 bases separating them. CDR3 region: CASSERGGMNYGYTF. CDR3 nucleotides: TGTGCCAGCAGTGAAAGGGGGGGGATGAACTATGGCTACACCTTC.

The J gene is TRBJ2-3, the V gene TRBV28; the match to TRBD2 covers 14 bases. The CDR3 loop spans 18 amino acids. The germline V gene has CDR1 MDHEN and CDR2 SYDVKM. V shed 6 bases and J 0 bases; nucleotides not matched to a gene: 8. This chain's CDR3 is CASSPTSGRASSTDTQYF. CDR3 coding DNA: TGTGCCAGCAGCCCGACTAGCGGGAGGGCCTCTAGCACAGATACGCAGTATTTT.

The rearrangement uses TRBV27 and TRBJ2-1, with TRBD1 matching over 7 bases. The CDR3 sequence is 15 residues long. Trimming removed 6 bases from V and 2 bases from J; junction bases left unmatched: 7. Germline V lookup: CDR1 MNHEY, CDR2 SMNVEV (reference sequence). In DNA form, the CDR3 reads TGTGCCAGCAGCCCGGACAGGTTCCCCTACAATGAGCAGTTCTTC. Translating gives CASSPDRFPYNEQFF.

The CDR3 is CASAGTRRSTDTQYF. The CDR3 DNA follows: TGTGCCTCGGCCGGGACTAGAAGAAGCACAGATACGCAGTATTTT. This chain links TRBV19 with TRBJ2-3; 8 nucleotides match TRBD2. With 11 bases clipped from V and 0 bases from J, the junction kept 10 bases outside the gene matches. Germline V lookup: CDR1 LNHDA, CDR2 SQIVND (reference sequence). This CDR3 is built from 15 residues.

This clone has only one observation. This chain connects TRBV4-1 to TRBJ2-1, with 7 positions matching TRBD2. The CDR3 sequence is 16 residues long. Germline values: CDR1 MGHRA, CDR2 YSYEKL. Germline trimming cut 2 bases from V and 0 bases from J; bases unmatched to any gene: 4. CDR3 bases: TGCGCCAGCAGCCAAAGCGGGACTCCCTCCTACAATGAGCAGTTCTTC. This gives the protein CASSQSGTPSYNEQFF.

This chain connects TRBV19 to TRBJ1-5, with 7 positions matching TRBD1. The CDR3 is made up of 14 amino acids. The germline V gene has CDR1 LNHDA and CDR2 SQIVND (reference sequence). V lost 5 bases and J lost 6; bases outside the gene matches: 7. This chain's CDR3 is CASSATGSRQPQHF. The DNA for the CDR3 is TGTGCCAGTAGTGCGACAGGGTCTCGTCAGCCCCAGCATTTT.

The chain carries TRBV5-1 and TRBJ2-2; D perhaps matches TRBD2 (6 bases). CDR1 and CDR2 from the germline V gene are SGHRS and YFSETQ. CDR3 length equals 14 residues. Trimming stripped 4 bases from V and 4 bases from J, with 11 bases between. CDR3 nucleotides: TGCGCCAGCAGCCCATGGGACTTCACCGGGGAGCTGTTTTTT. Protein: CASSPWDFTGELFF.

The CDR3 DNA sequence: TGTGCCAGCAGTCTGACAGTTAATGAAAAACTGTTTTTT. Protein: CASSLTVNEKLFF. The chain recombines TRBV6-5 with TRBJ1-4, with a tentative D call TRBD1 (5 bases). Per germline, CDR1 MNHEY and CDR2 SVGAGI. The CDR3 totals 13 residues. The germline V and J ends were trimmed by 5 bases and 4 bases, with 8 bases remaining between them.

The rearrangement uses TRBV6-4 and TRBJ1-1; TRBD1 matches 8 bases. Germline V gene lookup returns CDR1 MRHNA and CDR2 SNTAGT. The CDR3 spans 13 residues. V lost 5 bases to trimming and J lost 5 bases; unmatched junction nucleotides: 4. Here the CDR3 reads CASSTDRATEAFF. CDR3 coding DNA: TGTGCCAGCAGTACGGACAGGGCAACTGAAGCTTTCTTT.

A few counts support this clone. The chain carries TRBV20-1 and TRBJ2-5; 8 bases line up with TRBD2. V gave up 6 bases and J gave up 1 base; unmatched junction bases: 7. The CDR3 covers 14 residues. The germline V gene has CDR1 DFQATT and CDR2 SNEGSKA (reference sequence). The CDR3 spells CSASAGGPQETQYF. The CDR3 coding sequence is TGCAGTGCCAGTGCGGGGGGCCCCCAAGAGACCCAGTACTTC.

There are a few counts of this clone. The chain carries TRBV5-1 and TRBJ1-2; a weak D match, TRBD1 (5 bases). Germline V CDR1 and CDR2: SGHRS, YFSETQ. Trimming took 1 base from V and 2 from J, leaving 18 bases between them. CDR3 length: 17 amino acids. The CDR3 sequence is CASSLTGIGLSNYGYTF. In DNA form, the CDR3 reads TGCGCCAGCAGCTTGACAGGAATCGGTCTGTCCAACTATGGCTACACCTTC.

The V call is TRBV7-9, the J call TRBJ1-4, with D maybe TRBD1 (6 bases). The V gene's germline CDR1 is SEHNR and CDR2 FQNEAQ (reference sequence). Between the trimmed V and J ends, which lost 5 bases and 7 bases, there was a span of 14 bases. CDR3 size: 14 residues. This CDR3 is CASSNGRGREKLFF. The CDR3 DNA sequence: TGTGCCAGCAGCAACGGGCGGGGGCGTGAAAAACTGTTTTTT.

This sequence joins TRBV11-2 and TRBJ1-1; 7 nucleotides line up with TRBD1. From germline, CDR1 is SGHAT and CDR2 FQNNGV. Trimming removed 4 bases from V and 1 base from J; junction bases left unmatched: 3. CDR3 length: 14 amino acids. CDR3 nucleotides: TGTGCCAGCAGCTCCAGGGGGGAGAACACTGAAGCTTTCTTT. It encodes CASSSRGENTEAFF.

This chain connects TRBV19 to TRBJ1-2, with 7 bases matching TRBD1. Per germline, CDR1 LNHDA and CDR2 SQIVND (reference sequence). This CDR3 contains 14 residues. V gave up 5 bases and J gave up 0 bases; unmatched junction bases: 3. CDR3 loop: CASSGTVPNYGYTF. The CDR3 region has the DNA TGTGCCAGTAGTGGGACAGTTCCTAACTATGGCTACACCTTC.

This sequence joins TRBV25-1 and TRBJ2-7; weak D call: TRBD1 (6 bases). V lost 2 bases, J lost 3 bases, and 8 bases lay in between. This CDR3 region has 13 residues. From germline, CDR1 is MGHDK and CDR2 SYGVNS. The CDR3 DNA reads as TGTGCCAGCAGTGAAGGGGGACACTACGAGCAGTACTTC. Amino acids: CASSEGGHYEQYF.

The gene calls are TRBV6-5 and TRBJ1-1, with D possibly matching TRBD1 (5 bases). V was clipped by 6 bases and J by 2 bases, with 10 bases between them. Germline V gene data show CDR1 as MNHEY and CDR2 as SVGAGI. The CDR3 loop spans 13 amino acids. CDR3 residues: CASRTAFNTEAFF. The DNA for the CDR3 is TGTGCCAGCAGGACAGCGTTTAACACTGAAGCTTTCTTT.

V is TRBV6-5 and J is TRBJ2-7, with 8 bases aligning to TRBD2. The V gene's germline CDR1 is MNHEY and CDR2 SVGAGI. The CDR3 length is 13 residues. V gave up 8 bases and J gave up 3 bases; unmatched junction bases: 6. CDR3 bases: TGTGCCAGCCTCGCGGGGGGCCGCTACGAGCAGTACTTC. It yields the protein CASLAGGRYEQYF.

The CDR3, as DNA: TGTGCCACCGAACATCAGGACATTCCTGAAGCTTTCTTT. Amino acids: CATEHQDIPEAFF. The chain is built from TRBV28 and TRBJ1-1, with D possibly being TRBD1 (5 bases). Per germline, CDR1 MDHEN and CDR2 SYDVKM. This CDR3 is built from 13 residues. V lost 10 bases to trimming and J lost 6 bases, with 18 bases between them.

The V call is TRBV5-1, the J call TRBJ2-7, with unresolved D. Looked up from germline, CDR1 is SGHRS and CDR2 is YFSETQ. The CDR3 is made up of 11 amino acids. V lost 5 bases, J lost 3 bases, and 6 bases lay in between. CDR3 in DNA: TGCGCCAGCAGGGGCAACTACGAGCAGTACTTC. It yields the protein CASRGNYEQYF. Full variable domain (outside the CDR3, taken from reference TRBV5-1 and TRBJ2-7): KAGVTQTPRYLIKTRGQQVTLSCSPISGHRSVSWYQQTPGQGLQFLFEYFSETQRNKGNFPGRFSGRQFSNSRSEMNVSTLELGDSALYLCASRGNYEQYFGPGTRLTVT.

The V call is TRBV15, the J call TRBJ2-5; D is possibly TRBD1 (5 bases). Per germline, CDR1 LNHNV and CDR2 YYDKDF (reference sequence). V lost 4 bases and J 4 bases, leaving 19 bases between the germline ends. The CDR3 is 16 residues long. In DNA form, the CDR3 reads TGTGCCACCAGCAAAGAGATAACAGGTGTAGGAGAGACCCAGTACTTC. This encodes CATSKEITGVGETQYF. The full variable domain, with the rest looked up from reference TRBV15 and TRBJ2-5, is DAMVIQNPRYQVTQFGKPVTLSCSQTLNHNVMYWYQQKSSQAPKLLFHYYDKDFNNEADTPDNFQSRRPNTSFCFLDIRSPGLGDTAMYLCATSKEITGVGETQYFGPGTRLLVL.

The chain couples TRBV4-1 to TRBJ1-2; D not resolved. CDR3 size: 16 residues. Germline CDR1 reads MGHRA; CDR2 reads YSYEKL. With 0 bases removed from V and 0 bases from J, the gap between germline ends came to 11 bases. The CDR3 sequence: CASSQEQNPANYGYTF. CDR3 sequence (DNA): TGCGCCAGCAGCCAAGAACAGAACCCAGCTAACTATGGCTACACCTTC.

The chain carries TRBV27 and TRBJ2-1; 10 bases match TRBD2. The CDR3 length is 17 residues. In germline, CDR1 is MNHEY, CDR2 SMNVEV (reference sequence). V was pared by 2 bases and J by 6 bases, with 10 bases of the junction left unmatched. The CDR3 spells CASSLRASGGPSNEQFF. The CDR3, as DNA: TGTGCCAGCAGTTTAAGGGCTAGCGGGGGCCCCAGCAATGAGCAGTTCTTC.